This T cell receptor beta chain was profiled in a study of Tregs in tolerant kidney transplant recipients. Overall study findings and caveats: The small number of patients limits these findings pending further validation. Expanding Tregs on activated donor B cells appeared to best identify donor-specific TCRbeta clones.

CD4+CD25+CD127- Tregs, CD4+CD25- non-Tregs, CD4 and CD8 cells were sorted. Produced via immunoSEQ multiplex PCR; TCRdb's table is partial and in-frame only. The sample has 30,000 or so clones. Remarks on this clone: The antigen remains undetermined. The CDR3 end is not reached by the read, which stops 3 residues before it; the germline J gene fills it in.

V was trimmed by 5 bases and J by 0 bases, leaving 13 bases between them. This CDR3 has 15 residues. Germline loops: CDR1 SGHAT, CDR2 FQNNGV. Sample: CD8+ T cells from blood, taken before the transplant. This receptor was obtained from a human donor who received a combined kidney and bone marrow transplant. The genes are TRBV11-2 and TRBJ1-2; no clear D. CDR3 sequence reads: CASSPGAASNYGYTF. The part of the CDR3 DNA that was read is TGTGCCAGCAGCCCCGGTGCGGCATCTAACTATGGC.